A selection of T cell receptor beta chains follows, all from one sample in a study of beta chain features in type 1 diabetes. This table comes from immunoSEQ multiplex PCR, and its TCRdb copy is limited to in-frame clones, with some not included. The sample shows around 140,000 clones, 9% to 10% of them seen only once. The sequenced sample was central memory CD4+ T cells from blood. These receptor sequences come from a woman between 40 and 55 years old in good health. Each CDR3 is given with its conserved first and last residue. A D gene is named only where the DNA matches it firmly. The size of a clone is reported for some rows only, either as once, few or many, or as a class for expanded clones.

clone_size: few
d_call: TRBD1
j_call: TRBJ1-4
v_call: TRBV2
cdr3_nt: TGTGCCAGCAGCGAGGACAGGTTTAATGAAAAACTGTTTTTT
cdr3_aa: CASSEDRFNEKLFF

clone_size: -
d_call: -
j_call: TRBJ1-5
v_call: TRBV5-1
cdr3_nt: TGCGCCAGCAGCTTGGGTAGTAGCAATCAGCCCCAGCATTTT
cdr3_aa: CASSLGSSNQPQHF

clone_size: few
d_call: -
j_call: TRBJ2-5
v_call: TRBV29-1
cdr3_nt: TGCAGCGTTGGGACTACATTGGGACGAGAGACCCAGTACTTC
cdr3_aa: CSVGTTLGRETQYF

clone_size: -
d_call: -
j_call: TRBJ1-2
v_call: TRBV15
cdr3_nt: TGTGCCACCAGGCCGTGGGGGGACTATGGCTACACCTTC
cdr3_aa: CATRPWGDYGYTF

clone_size: -
d_call: TRBD1
j_call: TRBJ2-3
v_call: TRBV2
cdr3_nt: TGTGCCAGCATCGAGGGCCGACAGGGTGGCACAGATACGCAGTATTTT
cdr3_aa: CASIEGRQGGTDTQYF

clone_size: few
d_call: -
j_call: TRBJ1-2
v_call: TRBV2
cdr3_nt: TGTGCCAGCAGTGAGGAGAGGAGTAATGGCTACACCTTC
cdr3_aa: CASSEERSNGYTF

clone_size: few
d_call: TRBD2
j_call: TRBJ2-3
v_call: TRBV7-6
cdr3_nt: TGTGCCAGCAGCCGCCGGACTAGCGGGGGCACAGATACGCAGTATTTT
cdr3_aa: CASSRRTSGGTDTQYF

clone_size: -
d_call: -
j_call: TRBJ2-1
v_call: TRBV28
cdr3_nt: TGTGCCAGCAGTGAGCAGGGGAGCTCCTACAATGAGCAGTTCTTC
cdr3_aa: CASSEQGSSYNEQFF

clone_size: -
d_call: TRBD1
j_call: TRBJ1-2
v_call: TRBV25-1
cdr3_nt: TGTGCCAGCAGTGAAATGGGTAGGGACAGTATTTATGGCTACACCTTC
cdr3_aa: CASSEMGRDSIYGYTF

clone_size: few
d_call: -
j_call: TRBJ1-3
v_call: TRBV10-3
cdr3_nt: TGTGCCATCAGCCTAGTCGCAGGGCAGGCTGGAAACACCATATATTTT
cdr3_aa: CAISLVAGQAGNTIYF

clone_size: -
d_call: TRBD2
j_call: TRBJ2-1
v_call: TRBV18
cdr3_nt: TGTGCCAGCTCACCACGGGGAAGCGGGGGGAACAATGAGCAGTTCTTC
cdr3_aa: CASSPRGSGGNNEQFF

clone_size: -
d_call: -
j_call: TRBJ1-1
v_call: TRBV6-1
cdr3_nt: TGTGCCAGCGTCGCAGGGTGGGTGAACACTGAAGCTTTCTTT
cdr3_aa: CASVAGWVNTEAFF

clone_size: few
d_call: TRBD1
j_call: TRBJ2-7
v_call: TRBV18
cdr3_nt: TGTGCCAGCTCACCGTACAGGGGGGAAAGAGAGCAGTACTTC
cdr3_aa: CASSPYRGEREQYF

clone_size: few
d_call: -
j_call: TRBJ2-7
v_call: TRBV14
cdr3_nt: TGTGCCAGCAGCCAAGGGGCCAGCGGCTCCTACGAGCAGTACTTC
cdr3_aa: CASSQGASGSYEQYF

clone_size: -
d_call: TRBD2
j_call: TRBJ2-5
v_call: TRBV5-6
cdr3_nt: TGTGCCAGCAGCTTCCCTCTCAGCGGGGGTAAGACCCAGTACTTC
cdr3_aa: CASSFPLSGGKTQYF

clone_size: -
d_call: TRBD2
j_call: TRBJ2-5
v_call: TRBV10-3
cdr3_nt: TGTGCCATCAGTGAAGGGACTAGCGGGGGGAACCAAGAGACCCAGTACTTC
cdr3_aa: CAISEGTSGGNQETQYF

clone_size: few
d_call: -
j_call: TRBJ2-1
v_call: TRBV7-2
cdr3_nt: TGTGCCAGCAGACGGGACAAAACCTACAATGAGCAGTTCTTC
cdr3_aa: CASRRDKTYNEQFF

clone_size: few
d_call: TRBD2
j_call: TRBJ2-3
v_call: TRBV4-3
cdr3_nt: TGCGCCAGCAGCCAACTGACTAGCGCCAAGGAATTAGATACGCAGTATTTT
cdr3_aa: CASSQLTSAKELDTQYF

clone_size: -
d_call: TRBD2
j_call: TRBJ2-1
v_call: TRBV5-4
cdr3_nt: TGTGCCAGCAGCTTGGCCGGGAGGGTCGAGCAGTTCTTC
cdr3_aa: CASSLAGRVEQFF

clone_size: few
d_call: -
j_call: TRBJ1-1
v_call: TRBV5-1
cdr3_nt: TGCGCCAGCAGCAGCATGGAGGGCACTGAAGCTTTCTTT
cdr3_aa: CASSSMEGTEAFF

clone_size: few
d_call: -
j_call: TRBJ2-3
v_call: TRBV7-8
cdr3_nt: TGTGCCAGCAGCTTCTACACAGATACGCAGTATTTT
cdr3_aa: CASSFYTDTQYF

clone_size: -
d_call: -
j_call: TRBJ2-7
v_call: TRBV11-1
cdr3_nt: TGTGCCAGCAGCTTAGGATTCAGCTCCTACGAGCAGTACTTC
cdr3_aa: CASSLGFSSYEQYF